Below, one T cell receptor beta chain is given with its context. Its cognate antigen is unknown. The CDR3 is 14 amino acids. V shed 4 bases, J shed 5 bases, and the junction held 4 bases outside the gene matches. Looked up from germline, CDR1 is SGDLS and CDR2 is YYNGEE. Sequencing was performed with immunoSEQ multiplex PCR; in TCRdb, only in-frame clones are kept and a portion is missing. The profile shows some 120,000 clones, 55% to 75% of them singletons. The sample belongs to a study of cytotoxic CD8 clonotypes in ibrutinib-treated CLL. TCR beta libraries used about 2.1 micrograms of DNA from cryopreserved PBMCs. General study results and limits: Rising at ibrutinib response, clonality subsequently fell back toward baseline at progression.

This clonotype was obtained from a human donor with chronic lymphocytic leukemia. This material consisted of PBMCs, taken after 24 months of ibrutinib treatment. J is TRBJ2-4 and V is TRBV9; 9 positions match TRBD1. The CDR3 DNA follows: TGTGCCAGCAGCCCACAGGGGGCTGAAAACATTCAGTACTTC. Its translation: CASSPQGAENIQYF.